This TCR beta chain was retrieved from a study of blood T cell dynamics during melanoma immunotherapy. Here immunoSEQ multiplex PCR was the method, and the copy in TCRdb shows in-frame clones only, minus some. The table shows about 20,000 clones, with nearly 90% occurring only once. Time point: pre-treatment baseline. The V and J ends lost 6 bases and 2 bases respectively, with 16 bases between them. The CDR3 totals 15 residues. Looked up from germline, CDR1 is MNHNY and CDR2 is SVGAGI (reference sequence). J is TRBJ1-1 and V is TRBV6-6, with a tentative D call TRBD1 (6 bases). The origin of this receptor is a human donor with melanoma. Sequencing was performed on blood, taken from a patient treated with checkpoint blockade. The DNA of the CDR3 is TGTGCCAGCAGCTCCACCGGACAGCCCAACACTGAAGCTTTCTTT. Translation gives CASSSTGQPNTEAFF.